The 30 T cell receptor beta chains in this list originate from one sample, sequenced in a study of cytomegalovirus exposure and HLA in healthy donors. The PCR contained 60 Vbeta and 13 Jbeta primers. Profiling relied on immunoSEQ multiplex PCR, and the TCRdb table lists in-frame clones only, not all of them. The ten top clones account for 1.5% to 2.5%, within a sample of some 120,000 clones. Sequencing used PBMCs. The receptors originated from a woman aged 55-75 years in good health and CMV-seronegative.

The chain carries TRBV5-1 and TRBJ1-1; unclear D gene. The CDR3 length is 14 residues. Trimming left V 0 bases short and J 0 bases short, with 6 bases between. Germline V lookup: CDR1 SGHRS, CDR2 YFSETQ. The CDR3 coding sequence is TGCGCCAGCAGCTTGGAGAGGATGAACACTGAAGCTTTCTTT. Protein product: CASSLERMNTEAFF.

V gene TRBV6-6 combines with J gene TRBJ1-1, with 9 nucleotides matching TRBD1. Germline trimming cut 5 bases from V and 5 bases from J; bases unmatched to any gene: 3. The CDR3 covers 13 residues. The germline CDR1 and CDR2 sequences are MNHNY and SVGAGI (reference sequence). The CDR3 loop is CASSPGQGTEAFF. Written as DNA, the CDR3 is TGTGCCAGCAGTCCAGGACAGGGGACTGAAGCTTTCTTT.

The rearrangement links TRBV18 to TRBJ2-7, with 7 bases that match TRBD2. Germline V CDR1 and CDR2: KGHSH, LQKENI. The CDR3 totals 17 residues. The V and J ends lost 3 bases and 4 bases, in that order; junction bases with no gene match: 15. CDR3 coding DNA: TGTGCCAGCTCACCCCAAACTCCTAGCGGACGATTATACGAGCAGTACTTC. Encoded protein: CASSPQTPSGRLYEQYF. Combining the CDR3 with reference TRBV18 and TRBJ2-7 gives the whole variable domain NAGVMQNPRHLVRRRGQEARLRCSPMKGHSHVYWYRQLPEEGLKFMVYLQKENIIDESGMPKERFSAEFPKEGPSILRIQQVVRGDSAAYFCASSPQTPSGRLYEQYFGPGTRLTVT.

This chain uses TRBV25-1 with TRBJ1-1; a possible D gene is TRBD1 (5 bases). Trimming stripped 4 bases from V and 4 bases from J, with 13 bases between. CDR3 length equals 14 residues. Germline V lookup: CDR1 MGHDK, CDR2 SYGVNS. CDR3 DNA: TGTGCCAGCAGTGCCCCTGATAGGGGCACTGAAGCTTTCTTT. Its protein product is CASSAPDRGTEAFF.

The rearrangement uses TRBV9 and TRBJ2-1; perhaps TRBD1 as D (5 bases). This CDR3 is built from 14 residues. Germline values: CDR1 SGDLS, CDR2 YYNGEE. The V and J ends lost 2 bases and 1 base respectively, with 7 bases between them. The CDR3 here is CASSVQGSYNEQFF. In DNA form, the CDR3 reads TGTGCCAGCAGCGTCCAGGGTTCCTACAATGAGCAGTTCTTC.

The CDR3 reads CASSLPLGATNEKLFF. The DNA of the CDR3 is TGCGCCAGCAGCTTGCCTTTGGGGGCGACTAATGAAAAACTGTTTTTT. The chain employs TRBV5-1 and TRBJ1-4, with D perhaps TRBD1 (6 bases). CDR3 length: 16 residues. Germline V gene lookup returns CDR1 SGHRS and CDR2 YFSETQ. Trimming stripped 1 base from V and 2 bases from J, with 12 bases between.

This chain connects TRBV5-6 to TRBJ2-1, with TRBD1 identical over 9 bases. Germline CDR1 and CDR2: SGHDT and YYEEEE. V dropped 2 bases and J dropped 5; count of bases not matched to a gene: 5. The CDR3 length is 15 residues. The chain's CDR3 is CASSFRDREHNEQFF. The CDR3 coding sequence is TGTGCCAGCAGCTTCCGGGACAGGGAACACAATGAGCAGTTCTTC.

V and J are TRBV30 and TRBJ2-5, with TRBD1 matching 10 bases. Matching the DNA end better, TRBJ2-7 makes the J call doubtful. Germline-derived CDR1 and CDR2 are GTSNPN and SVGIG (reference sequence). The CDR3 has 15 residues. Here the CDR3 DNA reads TGTGCCTGGGCCCTACCGGGACAGGGGTCCTACGAGCAGTACTTC. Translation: CAWALPGQGSYEQYF.

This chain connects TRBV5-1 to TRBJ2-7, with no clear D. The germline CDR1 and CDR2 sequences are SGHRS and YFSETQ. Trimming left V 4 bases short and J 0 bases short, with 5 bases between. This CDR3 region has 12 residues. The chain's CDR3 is CASSATSYEQYF. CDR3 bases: TGCGCCAGCAGCGCTACCTCCTACGAGCAGTACTTC.

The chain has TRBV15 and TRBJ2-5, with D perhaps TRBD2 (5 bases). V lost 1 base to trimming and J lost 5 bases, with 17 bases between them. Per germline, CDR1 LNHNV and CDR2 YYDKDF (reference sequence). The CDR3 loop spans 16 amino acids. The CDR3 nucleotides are TGTGCCACCAGCAGAGGGGGTCTAGCTGTAGTGGAGACCCAGTACTTC. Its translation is CATSRGGLAVVETQYF.

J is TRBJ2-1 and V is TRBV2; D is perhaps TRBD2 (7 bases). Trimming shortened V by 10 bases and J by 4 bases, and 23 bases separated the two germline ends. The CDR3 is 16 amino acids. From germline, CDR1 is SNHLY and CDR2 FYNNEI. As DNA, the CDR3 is TGTGCCAACACACCTGATGGGGGGGGCCCGTACAATGAGCAGTTCTTC. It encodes CANTPDGGGPYNEQFF.

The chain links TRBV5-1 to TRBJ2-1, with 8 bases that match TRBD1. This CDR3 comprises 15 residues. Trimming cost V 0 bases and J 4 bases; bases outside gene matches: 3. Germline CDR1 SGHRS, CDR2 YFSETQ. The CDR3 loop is CASSLGGTGYNEQFF. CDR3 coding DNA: TGCGCCAGCAGCTTGGGTGGGACAGGTTACAATGAGCAGTTCTTC.

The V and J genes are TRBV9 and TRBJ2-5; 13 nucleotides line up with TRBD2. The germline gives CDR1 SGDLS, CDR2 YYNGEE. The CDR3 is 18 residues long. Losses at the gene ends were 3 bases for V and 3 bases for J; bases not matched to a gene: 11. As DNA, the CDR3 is TGTGCCAGCAGCGCCAGAACCTCCGGGACTAGCGGGAAAGAGACCCAGTACTTC. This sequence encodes CASSARTSGTSGKETQYF. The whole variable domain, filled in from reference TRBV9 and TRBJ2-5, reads DSGVTQTPKHLITATGQRVTLRCSPRSGDLSVYWYQQSLDQGLQFLIQYYNGEERAKGNILERFSAQQFPDLHSELNLSSLELGDSALYFCASSARTSGTSGKETQYFGPGTRLLVL.

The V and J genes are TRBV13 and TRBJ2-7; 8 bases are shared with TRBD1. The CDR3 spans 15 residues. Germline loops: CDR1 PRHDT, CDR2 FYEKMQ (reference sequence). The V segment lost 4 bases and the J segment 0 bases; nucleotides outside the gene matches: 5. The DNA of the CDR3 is TGTGCCAGCAGCTGGTCGGACAGGGACTCCTACGAGCAGTACTTC. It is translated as CASSWSDRDSYEQYF.

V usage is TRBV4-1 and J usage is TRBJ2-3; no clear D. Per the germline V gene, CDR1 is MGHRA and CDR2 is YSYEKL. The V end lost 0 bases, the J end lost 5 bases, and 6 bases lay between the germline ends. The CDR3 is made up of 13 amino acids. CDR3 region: CASSQDPGDTQYF. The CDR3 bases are TGCGCCAGCAGCCAAGACCCCGGAGATACGCAGTATTTT.

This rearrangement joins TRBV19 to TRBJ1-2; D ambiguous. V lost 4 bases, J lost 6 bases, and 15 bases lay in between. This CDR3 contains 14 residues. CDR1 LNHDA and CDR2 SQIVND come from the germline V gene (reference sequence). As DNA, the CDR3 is TGTGCCAGTAGTACATCGGGTAGTTCGGATGGCTACACCTTC. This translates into CASSTSGSSDGYTF.

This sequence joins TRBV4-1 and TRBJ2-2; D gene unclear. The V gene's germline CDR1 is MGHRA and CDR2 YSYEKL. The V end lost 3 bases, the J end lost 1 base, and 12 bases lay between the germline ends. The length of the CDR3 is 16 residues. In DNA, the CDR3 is TGCGCCAGCAGCCAGGCACCCTCCCTGAACACCGGGGAGCTGTTTTTT. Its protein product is CASSQAPSLNTGELFF.

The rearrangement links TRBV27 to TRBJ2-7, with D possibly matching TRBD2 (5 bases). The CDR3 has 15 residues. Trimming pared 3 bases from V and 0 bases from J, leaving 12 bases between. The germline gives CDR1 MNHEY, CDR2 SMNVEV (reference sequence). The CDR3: CASSFSPGSSYEQYF. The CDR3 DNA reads TGTGCCAGCAGTTTTTCCCCGGGGAGCTCCTACGAGCAGTACTTC.

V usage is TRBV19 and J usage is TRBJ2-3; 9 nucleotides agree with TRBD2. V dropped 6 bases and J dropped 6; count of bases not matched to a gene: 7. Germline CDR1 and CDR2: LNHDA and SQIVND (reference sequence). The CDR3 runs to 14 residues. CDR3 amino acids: CASRRREGPDTQYF. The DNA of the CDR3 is TGTGCCAGTAGGAGGCGGGAGGGCCCCGATACGCAGTATTTT. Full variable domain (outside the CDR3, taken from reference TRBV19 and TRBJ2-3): DGGITQSPKYLFRKEGQNVTLSCEQNLNHDAMYWYRQDPGQGLRLIYYSQIVNDFQKGDIAEGYSVSREKKESFPLTVTSAQKNPTAFYLCASRRREGPDTQYFGPGTRLTVL.

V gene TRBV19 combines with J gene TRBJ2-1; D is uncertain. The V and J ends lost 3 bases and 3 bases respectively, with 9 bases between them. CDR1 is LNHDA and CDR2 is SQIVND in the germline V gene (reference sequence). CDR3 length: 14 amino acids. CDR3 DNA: TGTGCCAGTAGTATTGGCAGGAACTACAATGAGCAGTTCTTC. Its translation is CASSIGRNYNEQFF.

The CDR3 is CASSLAEGAARYEQYF. The CDR3, as DNA: TGCGCCAGCAGCTTGGCCGAGGGGGCAGCACGCTACGAGCAGTACTTC. This chain links TRBV5-1 with TRBJ2-7, with TRBD1 matching over 7 bases. Trimming removed 0 bases from V and 3 bases from J; junction bases left unmatched: 9. The CDR3 loop spans 16 amino acids. Per the germline V gene, CDR1 is SGHRS and CDR2 is YFSETQ.

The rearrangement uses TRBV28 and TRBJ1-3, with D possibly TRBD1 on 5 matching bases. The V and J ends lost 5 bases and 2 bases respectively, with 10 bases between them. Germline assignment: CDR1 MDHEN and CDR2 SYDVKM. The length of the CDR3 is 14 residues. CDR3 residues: CASSPGLTGNTIYF. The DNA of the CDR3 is TGTGCCAGCAGTCCAGGGTTGACTGGAAACACCATATATTTT.

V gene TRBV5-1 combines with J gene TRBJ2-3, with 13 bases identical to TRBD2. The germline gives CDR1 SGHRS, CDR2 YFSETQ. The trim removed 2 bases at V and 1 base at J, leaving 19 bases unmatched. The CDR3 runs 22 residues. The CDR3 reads CASSFLPYLLAGGLRGTDTQYF. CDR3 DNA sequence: TGCGCCAGCAGCTTCTTACCTTACCTACTAGCGGGGGGGCTGCGCGGCACAGATACGCAGTATTTT.

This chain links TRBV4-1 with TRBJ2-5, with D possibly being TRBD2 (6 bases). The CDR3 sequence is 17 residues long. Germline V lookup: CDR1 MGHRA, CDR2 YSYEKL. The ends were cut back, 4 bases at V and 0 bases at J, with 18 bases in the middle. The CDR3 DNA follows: TGCGCCAGCAGCCCGCGGGGCGGGGCCGAGTACCAAGAGACCCAGTACTTC. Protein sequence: CASSPRGGAEYQETQYF.

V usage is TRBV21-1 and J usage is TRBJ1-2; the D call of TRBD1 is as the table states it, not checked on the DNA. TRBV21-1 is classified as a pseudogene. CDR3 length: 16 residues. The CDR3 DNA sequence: TGTGCCAGCAGCGGGCATCAGGGGGCGGATGACTATGGCTACACCTTC. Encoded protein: CASSGHQGADDYGYTF.

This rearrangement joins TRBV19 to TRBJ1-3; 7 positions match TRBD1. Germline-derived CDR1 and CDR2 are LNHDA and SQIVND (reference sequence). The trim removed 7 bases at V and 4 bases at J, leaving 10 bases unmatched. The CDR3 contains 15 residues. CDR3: CASTSHGGQGNTIYF. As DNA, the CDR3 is TGTGCCAGTACCTCCCACGGGGGACAGGGAAACACCATATATTTT.

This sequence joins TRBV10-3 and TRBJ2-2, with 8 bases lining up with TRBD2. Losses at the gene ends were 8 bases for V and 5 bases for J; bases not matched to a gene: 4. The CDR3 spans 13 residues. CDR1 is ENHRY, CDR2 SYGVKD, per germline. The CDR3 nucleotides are TGTGCCATCTTCGGGGGGGGGACCGGGGAGCTGTTTTTT. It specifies CAIFGGGTGELFF.

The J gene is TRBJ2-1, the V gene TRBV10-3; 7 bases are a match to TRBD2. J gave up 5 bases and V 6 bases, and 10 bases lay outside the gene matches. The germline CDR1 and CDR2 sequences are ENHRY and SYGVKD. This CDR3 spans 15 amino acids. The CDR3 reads CAIRGVASGNNEQFF. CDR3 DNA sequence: TGTGCCATCAGGGGGGTTGCTAGCGGTAACAATGAGCAGTTCTTC.

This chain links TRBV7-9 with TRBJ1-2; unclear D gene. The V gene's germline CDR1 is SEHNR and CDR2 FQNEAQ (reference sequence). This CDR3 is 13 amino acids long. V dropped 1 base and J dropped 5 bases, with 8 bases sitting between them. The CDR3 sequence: CASSLDSVYGYTF. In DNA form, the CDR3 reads TGTGCCAGCAGCTTAGACAGTGTGTATGGCTACACCTTC.

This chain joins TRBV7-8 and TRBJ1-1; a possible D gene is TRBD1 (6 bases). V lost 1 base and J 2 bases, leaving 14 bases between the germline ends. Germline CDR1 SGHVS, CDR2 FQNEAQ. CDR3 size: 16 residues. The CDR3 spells CASSLEGVRDNTEAFF. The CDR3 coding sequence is TGTGCCAGCAGCTTAGAGGGGGTGCGAGACAACACTGAAGCTTTCTTT. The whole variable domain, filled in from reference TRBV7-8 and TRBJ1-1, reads GAGVSQSPRYKVAKRGQDVALRCDPISGHVSLFWYQQALGQGPEFLTYFQNEAQLDKSGLPSDRFFAERPEGSVSTLKIQRTQQEDSAVYLCASSLEGVRDNTEAFFGQGTRLTVV.